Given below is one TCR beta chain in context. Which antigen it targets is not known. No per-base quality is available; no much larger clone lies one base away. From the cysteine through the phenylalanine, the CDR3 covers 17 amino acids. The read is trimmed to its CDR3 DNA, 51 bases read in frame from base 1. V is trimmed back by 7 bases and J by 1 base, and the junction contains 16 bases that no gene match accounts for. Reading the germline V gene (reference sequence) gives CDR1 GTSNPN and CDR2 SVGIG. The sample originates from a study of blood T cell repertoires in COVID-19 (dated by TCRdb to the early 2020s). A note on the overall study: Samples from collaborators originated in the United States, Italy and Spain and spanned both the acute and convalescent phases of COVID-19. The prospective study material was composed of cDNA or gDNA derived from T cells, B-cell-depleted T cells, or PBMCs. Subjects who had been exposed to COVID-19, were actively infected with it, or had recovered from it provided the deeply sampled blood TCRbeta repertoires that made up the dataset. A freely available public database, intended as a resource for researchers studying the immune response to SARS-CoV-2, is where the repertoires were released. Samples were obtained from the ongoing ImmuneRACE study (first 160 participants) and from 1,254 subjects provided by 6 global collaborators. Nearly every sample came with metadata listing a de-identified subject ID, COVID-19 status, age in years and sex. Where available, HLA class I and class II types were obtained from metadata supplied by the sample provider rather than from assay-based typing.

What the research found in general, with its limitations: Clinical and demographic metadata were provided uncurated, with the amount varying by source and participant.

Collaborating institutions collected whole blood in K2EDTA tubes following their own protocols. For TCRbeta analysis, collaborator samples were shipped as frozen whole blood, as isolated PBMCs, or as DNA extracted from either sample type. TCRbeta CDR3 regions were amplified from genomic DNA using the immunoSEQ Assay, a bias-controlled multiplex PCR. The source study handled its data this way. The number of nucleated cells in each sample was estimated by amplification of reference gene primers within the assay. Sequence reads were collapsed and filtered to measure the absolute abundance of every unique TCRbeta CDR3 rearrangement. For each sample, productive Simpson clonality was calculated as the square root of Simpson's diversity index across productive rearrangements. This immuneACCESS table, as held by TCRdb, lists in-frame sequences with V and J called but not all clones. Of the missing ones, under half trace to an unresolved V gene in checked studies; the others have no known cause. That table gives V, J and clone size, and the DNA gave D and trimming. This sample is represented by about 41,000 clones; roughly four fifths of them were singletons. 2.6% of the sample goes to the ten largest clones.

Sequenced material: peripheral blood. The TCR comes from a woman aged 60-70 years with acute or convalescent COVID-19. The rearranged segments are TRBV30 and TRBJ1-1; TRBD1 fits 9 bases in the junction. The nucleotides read TGTGCCTTGATTCCCCTCGGGACAGGGAGTCGGAACACTGAAGCTTTCTTT. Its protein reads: CALIPLGTGSRNTEAFF. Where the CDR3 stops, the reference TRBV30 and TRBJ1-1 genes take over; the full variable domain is SQTIHQWPATLVQPVGSPLSLECTVEGTSNPNLYWYRQAAGRGLQLLFYSVGIGQISSEVPQNLSASRPQDRQFILSSKKLLLSDSGFYLCALIPLGTGSRNTEAFFGQGTRLTVV.